This T cell receptor (beta chain) was captured by sequencing in a study of blood T cell repertoires in COVID-19 (dated by TCRdb to between 2020 and 2021). With respect to the entire study: Samples from collaborators originated in the United States, Italy and Spain and spanned both the acute and convalescent phases of COVID-19. Samples came from the ongoing ImmuneRACE study (first 160 participants) plus 1,254 subjects from 6 global collaborators. Where available, HLA class I and class II types were obtained from metadata supplied by the sample provider rather than from assay-based typing. The repertoires were released in a freely available public database intended as a resource for research on the immune response to SARS-CoV-2. Subjects who had been exposed to COVID-19, were actively infected with it, or had recovered from it provided the deeply sampled blood TCRbeta repertoires that made up the dataset. A de-identified subject ID, COVID-19 status, age in years and sex were almost always included in the sample metadata. The prospective study material was composed of cDNA or gDNA derived from T cells, B-cell-depleted T cells, or PBMCs. Overall results and qualifications from the work: How much clinical and demographic metadata was included differed by source and by participant, and the metadata was provided uncurated.

A note on this clone: Its antigen remains undetermined. Base-call qualities are not available, and no considerably larger clone is one nucleotide away.

Whole blood was collected in K2EDTA tubes by collaborating institutions according to the institutions' own protocols. For TCRbeta analysis, collaborators shipped samples as frozen whole blood, isolated PBMCs, or DNA extracted from either of those sample types. The germline V gene encodes CDR1 SGHTA and CDR2 FQGNSA. V loses 0 bases of germline sequence and J loses 3 bases, and the interval between the two ends is 8 bases. The CDR3, cysteine through phenylalanine, is 14 amino acids long. The entry retains the CDR3 DNA only, 42 bases that are in frame from base 1. The immunoSEQ Assay, a bias-controlled multiplex PCR, was used to amplify TCRbeta CDR3 regions from genomic DNA. In the paper's pipeline: The number of nucleated cells in each sample was estimated from the amplification of reference gene primers within the assay. To quantify the absolute abundance of each unique TCRbeta CDR3 rearrangement, sequence reads were collapsed and filtered. Productive Simpson clonality was computed per sample as the square root of Simpson's diversity index over productive rearrangements. The clones in this table, taken by TCRdb from immuneACCESS, are in-frame only. Not every clone is retained; where verified, under half of the shortfall comes from an unresolved V gene, and the cause of the rest is unknown. That table furnishes V, J and clone size, whereas the DNA furnished D and trimming. Counted in this sample were about 30,000 clones; around 92% of them appeared once. Of the sample, approximately 2.5% is held by the ten largest clones.

Material: peripheral blood. In this chain, TRBV7-2 is recombined with TRBJ2-5; TRBD2 is perhaps the D gene, given 6 matching bases. The sequence was collected from a man between 45 and 60 years old with active COVID-19. The CDR3 is CASSLAGTEETQYF. The DNA sequence is as follows: TGTGCCAGCAGCTTAGCGGGGACTGAAGAGACCCAGTACTTC.